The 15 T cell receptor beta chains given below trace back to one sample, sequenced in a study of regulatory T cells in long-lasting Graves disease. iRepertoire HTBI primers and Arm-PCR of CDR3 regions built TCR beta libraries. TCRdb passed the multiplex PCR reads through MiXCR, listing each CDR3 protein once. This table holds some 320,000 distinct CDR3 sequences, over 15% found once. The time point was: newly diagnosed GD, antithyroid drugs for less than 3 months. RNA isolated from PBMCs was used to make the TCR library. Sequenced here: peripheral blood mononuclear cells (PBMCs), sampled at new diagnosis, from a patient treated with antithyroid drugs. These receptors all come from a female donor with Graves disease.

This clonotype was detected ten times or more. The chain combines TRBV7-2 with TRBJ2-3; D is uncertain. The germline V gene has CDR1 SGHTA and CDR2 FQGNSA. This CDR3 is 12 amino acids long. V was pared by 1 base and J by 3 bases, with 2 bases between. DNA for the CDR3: TGTGCCAGCAGCTTAGAAACAGATACGCAGTATTTT. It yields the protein CASSLETDTQYF.

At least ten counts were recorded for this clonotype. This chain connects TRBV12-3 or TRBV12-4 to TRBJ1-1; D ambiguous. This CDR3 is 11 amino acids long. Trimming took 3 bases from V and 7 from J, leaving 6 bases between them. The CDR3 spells CASSFGREAFF. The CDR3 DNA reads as TGTGCCAGCAGTTTTGGGCGTGAAGCTTTCTTT.

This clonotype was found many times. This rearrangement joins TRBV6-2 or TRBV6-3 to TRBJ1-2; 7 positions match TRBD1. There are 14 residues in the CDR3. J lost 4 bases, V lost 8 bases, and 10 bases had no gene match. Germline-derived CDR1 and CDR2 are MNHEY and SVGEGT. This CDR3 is CASSTRQGRYGYTF. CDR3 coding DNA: TGTGCCAGCTCTACCCGACAGGGCCGCTATGGCTACACCTTC.

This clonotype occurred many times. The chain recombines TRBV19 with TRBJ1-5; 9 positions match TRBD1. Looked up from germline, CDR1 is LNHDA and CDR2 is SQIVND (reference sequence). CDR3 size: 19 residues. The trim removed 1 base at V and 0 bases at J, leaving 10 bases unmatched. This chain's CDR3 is CASSIVRTGDVRSNQPQHF. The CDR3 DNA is TGTGCCAGTAGTATAGTCAGGACAGGGGACGTCCGTAGCAATCAGCCCCAGCATTTT.

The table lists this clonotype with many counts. The CDR3 protein is CASSWGRQNTEAFF. The CDR3 bases are TGTGCCAGCAGTTGGGGACGGCAGAACACTGAAGCTTTCTTT. This chain uses TRBV7-8 with TRBJ1-1; TRBD1 might be the D (5 bases). CDR1 SGHVS and CDR2 FQNEAQ come from the germline V gene. V lost 6 bases, J lost 1 base, and 12 bases lay in between. The CDR3 is 14 residues long.

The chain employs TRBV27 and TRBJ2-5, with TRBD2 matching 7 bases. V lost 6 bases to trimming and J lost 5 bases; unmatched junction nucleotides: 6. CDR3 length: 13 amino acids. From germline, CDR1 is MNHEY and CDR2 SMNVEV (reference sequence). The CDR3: CASRWRERETQYF. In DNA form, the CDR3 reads TGTGCCAGCAGGTGGCGGGAGCGGGAGACCCAGTACTTC.

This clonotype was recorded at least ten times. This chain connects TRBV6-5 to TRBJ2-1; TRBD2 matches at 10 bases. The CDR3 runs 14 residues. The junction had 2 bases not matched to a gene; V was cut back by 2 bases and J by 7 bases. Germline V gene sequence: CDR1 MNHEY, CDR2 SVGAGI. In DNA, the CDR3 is TGTGCCAGCAGTTACCTAGCGGGAGTAAATGAGCAGTTCTTC. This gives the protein CASSYLAGVNEQFF.

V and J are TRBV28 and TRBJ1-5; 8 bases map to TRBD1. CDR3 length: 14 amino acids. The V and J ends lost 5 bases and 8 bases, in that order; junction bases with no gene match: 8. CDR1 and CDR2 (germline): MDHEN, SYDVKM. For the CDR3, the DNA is TGTGCCAGCAGTCCCGCAGGGGGCGGGAAGCCCCAGCATTTT. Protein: CASSPAGGGKPQHF. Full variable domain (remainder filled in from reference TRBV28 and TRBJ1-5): DVKVTQSSRYLVKRTGEKVFLECVQDMDHENMFWYRQDPGLGLRLIYFSYDVKMKEKGDIPEGYSVSREKKERFSLILESASTNQTSMYLCASSPAGGGKPQHFGDGTRLSIL.

DNA of the CDR3: TGTGCCAGCAGTGAGCGAACAGGGGGCACGAACGAGCAGTACTTC. This sequence encodes CASSERTGGTNEQYF. The genes are TRBV6-2 or TRBV6-3 and TRBJ2-7, with 9 bases matching TRBD1. This CDR3 spans 15 amino acids. J gave up 5 bases and V 5 bases, and 10 bases lay outside the gene matches. CDR1 and CDR2 (germline): MNHEY, SVGEGT.

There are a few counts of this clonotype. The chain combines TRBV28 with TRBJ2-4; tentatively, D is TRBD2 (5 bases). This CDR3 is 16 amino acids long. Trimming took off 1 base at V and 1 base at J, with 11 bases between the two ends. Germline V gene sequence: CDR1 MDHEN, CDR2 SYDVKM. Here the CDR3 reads CASSLSFGEAKNIQYF. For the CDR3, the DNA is TGTGCCAGCAGTTTATCCTTTGGGGAGGCCAAAAACATTCAGTACTTC. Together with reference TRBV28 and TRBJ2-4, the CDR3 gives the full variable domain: DVKVTQSSRYLVKRTGEKVFLECVQDMDHENMFWYRQDPGLGLRLIYFSYDVKMKEKGDIPEGYSVSREKKERFSLILESASTNQTSMYLCASSLSFGEAKNIQYFGAGTRLSVL.

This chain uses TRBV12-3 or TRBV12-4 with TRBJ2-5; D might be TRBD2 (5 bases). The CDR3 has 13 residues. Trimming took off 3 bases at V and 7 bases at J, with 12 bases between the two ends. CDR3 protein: CASSLGREGTQYF. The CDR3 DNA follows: TGTGCCAGCAGTTTGGGCAGAGAGGGGACCCAGTACTTC.

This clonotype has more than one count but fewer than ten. The DNA of the CDR3 is TGTGCCAGCAGCCCCGTATCCTTGGGCACAGATACGCAGTATTTT. It encodes CASSPVSLGTDTQYF. The chain is built from TRBV7-8 and TRBJ2-3; D gene ambiguous. Germline loops: CDR1 SGHVS, CDR2 FQNEAQ. CDR3 length: 15 residues. V dropped 5 bases and J dropped 1 base, with 13 bases sitting between them.

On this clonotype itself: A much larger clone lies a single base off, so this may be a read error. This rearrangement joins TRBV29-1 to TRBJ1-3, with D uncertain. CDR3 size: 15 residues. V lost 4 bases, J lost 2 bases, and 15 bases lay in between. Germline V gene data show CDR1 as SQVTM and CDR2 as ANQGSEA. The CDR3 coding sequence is TGCAGCGTTGTAAAAGGGAATATGGCTGGAAACACCATATATTTT. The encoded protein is CSVVKGNMAGNTIYF.

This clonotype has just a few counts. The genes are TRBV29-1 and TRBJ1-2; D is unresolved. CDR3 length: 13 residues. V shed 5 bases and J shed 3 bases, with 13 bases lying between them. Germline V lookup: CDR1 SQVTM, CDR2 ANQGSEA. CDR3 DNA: TGCAGCGTTTCTGGTCGTCTTTACTATGGCTACACCTTC. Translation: CSVSGRLYYGYTF.

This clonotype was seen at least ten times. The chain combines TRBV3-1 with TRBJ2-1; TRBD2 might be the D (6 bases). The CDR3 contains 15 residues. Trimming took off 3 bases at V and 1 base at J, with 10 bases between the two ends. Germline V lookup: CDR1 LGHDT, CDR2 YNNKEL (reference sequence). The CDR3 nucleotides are TGTGCCAGCAGCCAGCGGGACGAGTCCTACAATGAGCAGTTCTTC. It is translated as CASSQRDESYNEQFF.